These 13 T cell receptor beta chains originate from one sample sequenced in a study of OX40 agonist ivuxolimab in advanced cancers. Clones were read by immunoSEQ multiplex PCR, and TCRdb kept only the in-frame ones, dropping some. Among some 80,000 clones, 75% to 90% were seen once, and the ten largest hold less than 0.55%. The sequencing used CD4+ or CD8+ T cells sorted from blood, collected in a trial of the OX40 agonist ivuxolimab. These receptors were collected from an adult with an advanced solid tumor such as melanoma, head and neck, liver or kidney cancer.

The V and J genes are TRBV2 and TRBJ2-3, with D maybe TRBD1 (6 bases). Germline V CDR1 and CDR2: SNHLY, FYNNEI. This CDR3 has 12 residues. In DNA, the CDR3 is TGTGCGGACCAGGGGAGCACAGATACGCAGTATTTT. It translates to CADQGSTDTQYF.

The chain joins TRBV11-2 to TRBJ2-1, with TRBD2 identical over 10 bases. CDR1 SGHAT and CDR2 FQNNGV come from the germline V gene. CDR3 length equals 14 residues. The J segment lost 4 bases and the V segment lost 10 bases, leaving 7 bases of the junction unmatched. CDR3 residues: CATSLAGIYNEQFF. The CDR3 DNA is TGTGCCACCTCACTAGCGGGAATATACAATGAGCAGTTCTTC.

In this sample, this clone turned up once. The chain uses TRBV28 and TRBJ1-1; TRBD1 is a possible D gene (6 bases). V lost 10 bases, J lost 1 base, and 16 bases lay in between. The length of the CDR3 is 14 residues. Germline V gene lookup returns CDR1 MDHEN and CDR2 SYDVKM. In DNA form, the CDR3 reads TGTGCCACCTTCCTGGACAGCCCGAACACTGAAGCTTTCTTT. The encoded protein is CATFLDSPNTEAFF.

This clone was counted only a few times. The V call is TRBV5-1, the J call TRBJ1-2; 12 bases align to TRBD1. The CDR3 has 15 residues. Per the germline V gene, CDR1 is SGHRS and CDR2 is YFSETQ. V trimming: 4 bases; J trimming: 4 bases; junction bases outside the gene matches: 5. The chain's CDR3 is CASSPGQGAVYGYTF. CDR3 nucleotides: TGCGCCAGCAGCCCGGGACAGGGGGCGGTCTATGGCTACACCTTC. The full variable domain, with the rest looked up from reference TRBV5-1 and TRBJ1-2, is KAGVTQTPRYLIKTRGQQVTLSCSPISGHRSVSWYQQTPGQGLQFLFEYFSETQRNKGNFPGRFSGRQFSNSRSEMNVSTLELGDSALYLCASSPGQGAVYGYTFGSGTRLTVV.

A few counts support this clone. The DNA of the CDR3 is TGTGCCAGCAGCGGACTCAATTCACCCCTCCACTTT. As protein: CASSGLNSPLHF. This chain uses TRBV6-5 with TRBJ1-6; D uncertain. The CDR3 covers 12 residues. In germline, CDR1 is MNHEY, CDR2 SVGAGI. V shed 6 bases and J shed 7 bases, with 7 bases lying between them.

The chain employs TRBV4-1 and TRBJ2-2; 10 positions agree with TRBD1. Germline loops: CDR1 MGHRA, CDR2 YSYEKL. Germline trimming cut 0 bases from V and 8 bases from J; bases unmatched to any gene: 6. CDR3 size: 16 residues. The CDR3 DNA reads as TGCGCCAGCAGCCAAGAGGGGACAGGGGCTAGGGGGGAGCTGTTTTTT. Translating gives CASSQEGTGARGELFF.

The V call is TRBV23-1, the J call TRBJ2-7; D remains ambiguous. TRBV23-1 is annotated as an ORF whose role is uncertain. This CDR3 spans 16 amino acids. V was trimmed by 0 bases and J by 0 bases, leaving 12 bases between them. The CDR3 DNA sequence: TGCGCCAGCAGTCAATCAAGGGTGAGTATCTCCTACGAGCAGTACTTC. It codes for CASSQSRVSISYEQYF.

This clone was seen only once. The rearrangement uses TRBV29-1 and TRBJ2-2; D is unresolved. The CDR3 is 14 amino acids. Germline lookup yields CDR1 SQVTM and CDR2 ANQGSEA. V was clipped by 4 bases and J by 2 bases, with 11 bases between them. The CDR3 region is CSVAVGRNTGELFF. The CDR3 region has the DNA TGCAGCGTTGCGGTGGGTCGAAACACCGGGGAGCTGTTTTTT.

This clone was found once. The chain's CDR3 is CASSTEGLAGAYEQYF. CDR3 coding DNA: TGTGCCAGCAGCACCGAAGGACTAGCGGGGGCCTACGAGCAGTACTTC. The genes are TRBV7-6 and TRBJ2-7, with 13 bases that match TRBD2. CDR3 size: 16 residues. CDR1 SGHVS and CDR2 FNYEAQ come from the germline V gene. The V gene end was trimmed by 5 bases and the J gene end by 2 bases; junction bases not matched to a gene: 6.

The chain combines TRBV6-1 with TRBJ1-2; 7 bases match TRBD1. Trimming removed 4 bases from V and 7 bases from J; junction bases left unmatched: 6. CDR1 is MNHNS, CDR2 SASEGT, per germline. The CDR3 covers 13 residues. The CDR3 here is CASSVDRVGGYTF. The CDR3 DNA reads as TGTGCCAGCAGTGTCGACAGGGTAGGTGGCTACACCTTC.

J is TRBJ2-7 and V is TRBV2; maybe TRBD2 (6 bases). The CDR3 loop spans 14 amino acids. V was shortened by 7 bases and J by 6 bases, with 19 bases between the two germline ends. Per the germline V gene, CDR1 is SNHLY and CDR2 is FYNNEI. In DNA form, the CDR3 reads TGTGCCAGCATTCTCGGGGGTAGGAGGTCCGAGCAGTACTTC. This translates into CASILGGRRSEQYF. Using reference TRBV2 and TRBJ2-7 for the parts outside the CDR3, the full variable domain is EPEVTQTPSHQVTQMGQEVILRCVPISNHLYFYWYRQILGQKVEFLVSFYNNEISEKSEIFDDQFSVERPDGSNFTLKIRSTKLEDSAMYFCASILGGRRSEQYFGPGTRLTVT.

Concerning this clone itself: At one end the junction does not follow the germline gene, possibly because of a read error. This chain joins TRBV25-1 and TRBJ1-1, with TRBD1 as a possible D gene (5 bases). Germline CDR1 reads MGHDK; CDR2 reads SYGVNS. The CDR3 has 12 amino acids. The CDR3 loop reads CASSEWGSRASF. CDR3 in DNA: TGTGCCAGCAGTGAATGGGGCAGTCGGGCTTCCTTT. The variable domain in full, with the rest retrieved from reference TRBV25-1 and TRBJ1-1, is EADIYQTPRYLVIGTGKKITLECSQTMGHDKMYWYQQDPGMELHLIHYSYGVNSTEKGDLSSESTVSRIRTEHFPLTLESARPSHTSQYLCASSEWGSRASFGQGTRLTVV.

The chain couples TRBV6-5 to TRBJ1-2; no clear D gene. The ends were cut back, 2 bases at V and 1 base at J, with 8 bases in the middle. The germline V gene has CDR1 MNHEY and CDR2 SVGAGI. There are 14 residues in the CDR3. CDR3 sequence reads: CASSYGGSNYGYTF. For the CDR3, the DNA is TGTGCCAGCAGTTACGGCGGTAGTAACTATGGCTACACCTTC.